This T cell receptor (beta chain) was obtained from a study of T cells in Graves' hyperthyroidism and ophthalmopathy. RNA transcripts served as the template for amplifying TCR beta CDR3 regions. First-round RT-PCR of the TCR CDR3 relied on the HTBI primer set. TCRdb reprocessed the multiplex PCR reads with MiXCR, giving one entry per CDR3 protein. The data hold fewer than 500,000 distinct CDR3 sequences, with approximately 15% observed a single time. Germline CDR1 is SGHTA and CDR2 is FQGNSA. Trimming pared 3 bases from V and 5 bases from J, leaving 5 bases between. The CDR3 extends over 12 amino acids. This clonotype was found many times.

The V and J genes are TRBV7-2 and TRBJ1-5; D unresolved. Sample: blood. The receptor was derived from a man aged 18-30 years with Graves' ophthalmopathy. The CDR3 protein is CASSFGYQPQHF. CDR3 coding DNA: TGTGCCAGCAGCTTCGGGTATCAGCCCCAGCATTTT.